These 6 T cell receptor beta chains were all obtained from the same sample, sequenced in a study of cytomegalovirus exposure and HLA in healthy donors. In the PCR, 60 Vbeta and 13 Jbeta primers were used. Some clones are missing from TCRdb's copy, which holds only in-frame ones; the method was immunoSEQ multiplex PCR. The repertoire holds approximately 110,000 clones, 83% seen once, with roughly 6.1% in the top ten. The sample was PBMCs. The receptors were gathered from a man younger than 35 in good health and CMV-seronegative.

This chain links TRBV9 with TRBJ2-5; D not certain. The V gene lost 0 bases and the J gene lost 4 bases, with 13 bases spanning the gap. CDR1 is SGDLS, CDR2 YYNGEE, per germline. The CDR3 spans 15 residues. The CDR3 nucleotides read TGTGCCAGCAGCGTAGGCAACCCTGGCGGAGAGACCCAGTACTTC. Protein: CASSVGNPGGETQYF.

This clone was recorded only once. V is TRBV5-5 and J is TRBJ2-2; possible D gene TRBD2, 6 bases. Trimming cost V 4 bases and J 3 bases, with 16 bases left between them. Germline CDR1 and CDR2: SGHKS and YYEKEE (reference sequence). This CDR3 has 16 amino acids. CDR3 nucleotides: TGTGCCAGCAGCCCCACGTCTAGCGCCTACACCGGGGAGCTGTTTTTT. Its translation: CASSPTSSAYTGELFF.

V is TRBV11-2 and J is TRBJ2-1, with a possible D match to TRBD1 (6 bases). V shed 4 bases and J shed 3 bases, with 22 bases lying between them. Germline values: CDR1 SGHAT, CDR2 FQNNGV. The CDR3 spans 18 residues. This chain's CDR3 is CASSYRAVAGRGYNEQFF. The CDR3 DNA sequence: TGTGCCAGCAGCTACAGGGCCGTAGCAGGAAGGGGCTACAATGAGCAGTTCTTC. Supplemented by reference TRBV11-2 and TRBJ2-1, the full variable domain reads EAGVAQSPRYKIIEKRQSVAFWCNPISGHATLYWYQQILGQGPKLLIQFQNNGVVDDSQLPKDRFSAERLKGVDSTLKIQPAKLEDSAVYLCASSYRAVAGRGYNEQFFGPGTRLTVL.

The genes are TRBV27 and TRBJ1-5; D gene uncertain. This CDR3 comprises 16 residues. Trimming stripped 5 bases from V and 1 base from J, with 15 bases between. Germline CDR1 reads MNHEY; CDR2 reads SMNVEV (reference sequence). The CDR3 loop is CASSAWEGLSNQPQHF. CDR3 sequence (DNA): TGTGCCAGCAGTGCCTGGGAGGGTTTGAGCAATCAGCCCCAGCATTTT.

The rearrangement uses TRBV7-2 and TRBJ1-4; unclear D gene. The V and J ends lost 5 bases and 0 bases respectively, with 10 bases between them. CDR1 and CDR2 (germline): SGHTA, FQGNSA. The CDR3 length is 15 residues. This CDR3 is CASSPTRATNEKLFF. The CDR3 DNA sequence: TGTGCCAGCAGCCCCACTCGGGCAACTAATGAAAAACTGTTTTTT.

There are a few counts of this clone. The CDR3 DNA follows: TGTGCCAGCAGTGAGGACGGTGGACAGGGGAACAATGAGCAGTTCTTC. Protein sequence: CASSEDGGQGNNEQFF. This rearrangement joins TRBV6-1 to TRBJ2-1; TRBD1 agrees at 9 bases. V trimming: 3 bases; J trimming: 5 bases; junction bases outside the gene matches: 8. The CDR3 covers 16 residues. CDR1 MNHNS and CDR2 SASEGT come from the germline V gene.